The 16 T cell receptor beta chains presented below share a single source sample, sequenced in a study of T-cell reconstitution after alpha-beta-depleted transplantation in children. During its preparation, the TCRbeta library received unique molecular identifiers. TCRdb redid the calling of the PCR reads with MiXCR, one entry per CDR3 protein. This sample carries 780,000 or so distinct CDR3 sequences, under 20% of them seen once, and the ten largest clones take around 5%. The starting material was PBMCs, mostly from graft donor cells, obtained 360 days after TCRalphabeta/CD19-depleted stem cell transplant. The receptors stem from a male patient aged 10 to 17 who had a stem cell transplant for acute lymphoblastic leukemia, so the T cells may come from the graft donor.

The gene calls are TRBV20-1 and TRBJ2-3; 8 bases agree with TRBD2. The CDR3 has 15 amino acids. Germline V gene data show CDR1 as DFQATT and CDR2 as SNEGSKA (reference sequence). After removal of 5 bases from V and 5 bases from J, the junction contained 12 bases not matched to a gene. The CDR3 loop reads CSAGPPGLVLDTQYF. The CDR3 DNA sequence: TGCAGTGCTGGGCCCCCGGGACTAGTTTTAGATACGCAGTATTTT.

This chain links TRBV3-1 with TRBJ2-7, with 10 bases lining up with TRBD2. The CDR3 contains 17 residues. From germline, CDR1 is LGHDT and CDR2 YNNKEL (reference sequence). Trimming removed 3 bases from V and 3 bases from J; junction bases left unmatched: 11. CDR3 in amino acids: CASSQEELAGKIYEQYF. CDR3 DNA: TGTGCCAGCAGCCAGGAGGAACTAGCGGGAAAGATCTACGAGCAGTACTTC.

In this sample, this clonotype turned up a few times. The chain uses TRBV9 and TRBJ2-1; 9 bases align to TRBD2. This CDR3 is built from 20 residues. Germline CDR1 is SGDLS and CDR2 is YYNGEE. V lost 0 bases and J lost 3; bases outside the gene matches: 16. The CDR3 region is CASSVAAGGWREGRYNEQFF. The DNA for the CDR3 is TGTGCCAGCAGCGTAGCGGCAGGCGGGTGGCGGGAGGGCCGCTACAATGAGCAGTTCTTC.

The chain uses TRBV4-1 and TRBJ2-2; D is possibly TRBD1 (5 bases). Looked up from germline, CDR1 is MGHRA and CDR2 is YSYEKL. V lost 0 bases to trimming and J lost 1 base, with 18 bases between them. The CDR3 is made up of 19 amino acids. CDR3 sequence: CASSQDRGLVPQNTGELFF. CDR3 nucleotides: TGCGCCAGCAGCCAAGATAGGGGTCTCGTACCACAGAACACCGGGGAGCTGTTTTTT.

This chain links TRBV7-3 with TRBJ1-3, with D unclear. The CDR3 extends over 13 amino acids. CDR1 and CDR2 (germline): SGHTA, FQGTGA. V dropped 5 bases and J dropped 7 bases, with 12 bases sitting between them. CDR3: CASSPGSGNTIYF. The CDR3 DNA sequence: TGTGCCAGCAGCCCTGGTTCAGGCAACACCATATATTTT.

The V gene is TRBV20-1, the J gene TRBJ1-5; D unclear. The V end lost 3 bases, the J end lost 7 bases, and 13 bases lay between the germline ends. Germline V lookup: CDR1 DFQATT, CDR2 SNEGSKA (reference sequence). The CDR3 has 13 amino acids. DNA for the CDR3: TGCAGTGCTAGTGACCGGATGACACAGCCCCAGCATTTT. This codes for CSASDRMTQPQHF.

This clonotype was picked up a small number of times. DNA for the CDR3: TGTGCCAGCTCACCACTTGCGCTACCTCAGGGGCTAAGCTCTGGGGCCAACGTCCTGACTTTC. Translation: CASSPLALPQGLSSGANVLTF. The V gene is TRBV18, the J gene TRBJ2-6; possible D gene TRBD1, 6 bases. There are 21 residues in the CDR3. Looked up from germline, CDR1 is KGHSH and CDR2 is LQKENI. V was shortened by 1 base and J by 0 bases, with 22 bases between the two germline ends.

The rearrangement joins TRBV6-1 to TRBJ1-5; D remains ambiguous. Germline CDR1 MNHNS, CDR2 SASEGT. Trimming removed 7 bases at V and 5 bases at J, with 9 bases between. CDR3 length equals 12 residues. The CDR3 DNA reads as TGTGCCAGCATACGAGGCGATCAGCCCCAGCATTTT. It codes for CASIRGDQPQHF.

This clonotype came up a few times. The genes are TRBV10-3 and TRBJ1-2; D ambiguous. Germline V gene data show CDR1 as ENHRY and CDR2 as SYGVKD. V shed 0 bases and J shed 4 bases, with 6 bases lying between them. The length of the CDR3 is 13 residues. The CDR3 DNA sequence: TGTGCCATCAGTGAGTCCACGGCCTATGGCTACACCTTC. It translates to CAISESTAYGYTF.

V usage is TRBV6-6 and J usage is TRBJ2-2; D not certain. The CDR3 is 11 amino acids. The V gene lost 5 bases and the J gene lost 9 bases, with 7 bases spanning the gap. Germline-derived CDR1 and CDR2 are MNHNY and SVGAGI (reference sequence). The CDR3 is CASSTDWELFF. CDR3 nucleotides: TGTGCCAGCAGTACCGACTGGGAGCTGTTTTTT.

This clonotype was counted between two and nine times. V gene TRBV25-1 combines with J gene TRBJ2-7, with a possible D match to TRBD2 (6 bases). The CDR3 extends over 15 amino acids. Trimming cost V 11 bases and J 6 bases, with 26 bases left between them. Germline V gene sequence: CDR1 MGHDK, CDR2 SYGVNS. The CDR3 coding sequence is TGTGCCTCCACACCGGGGAGAGCTGAGGGAGGCGAGCAGTACTTC. Translation: CASTPGRAEGGEQYF.

The chain employs TRBV5-6 and TRBJ1-1; maybe TRBD1 (5 bases). This CDR3 has 16 residues. CDR1 and CDR2 from the germline V gene are SGHDT and YYEEEE. V was shortened by 4 bases and J by 1 base, with 17 bases between the two germline ends. This chain's CDR3 is CASSPETGLQNTEAFF. The CDR3 DNA follows: TGTGCCAGCAGCCCCGAAACGGGACTGCAGAACACTGAAGCTTTCTTT.

This clonotype has just a few counts. The chain employs TRBV29-1 and TRBJ2-2; the D is unclear. CDR1 is SQVTM, CDR2 ANQGSEA, per germline. With 4 bases removed from V and 6 bases from J, the gap between germline ends came to 18 bases. This CDR3 comprises 15 residues. The CDR3 bases are TGCAGCGTTGTTGGCCTAGGCGGAAAGCCCGGGGAGCTGTTTTTT. Translation gives CSVVGLGGKPGELFF.

V usage is TRBV12-3 or TRBV12-4 and J usage is TRBJ2-3; TRBD2 matches at 14 bases. This CDR3 has 19 amino acids. Unmatched junction bases numbered 18, after V lost 8 bases and J lost 5 bases. CDR3 region: CASLYLVLGLAGEVDTQYF. The CDR3 region has the DNA TGTGCCAGCCTGTACTTGGTCCTGGGACTAGCGGGAGAAGTAGATACGCAGTATTTT.

This clonotype was counted between two and nine times. The CDR3 DNA sequence: TGCGCCAGCAGCCAAGATACATTGGGACTAGCGGGTCCGGAGCAGTACTTC. Protein product: CASSQDTLGLAGPEQYF. This chain uses TRBV4-1 with TRBJ2-7; 12 nucleotides agree with TRBD2. This CDR3 contains 17 residues. Germline values: CDR1 MGHRA, CDR2 YSYEKL. Germline trimming cut 0 bases from V and 7 bases from J; bases unmatched to any gene: 10.

The chain couples TRBV18 to TRBJ2-1; 7 nucleotides line up with TRBD2. J was trimmed by 5 bases and V by 1 base; bases with no gene match: 2. CDR3 length: 14 residues. Germline CDR1 reads KGHSH; CDR2 reads LQKENI. The CDR3, as DNA: TGTGCCAGCTCACCACGGGAGGGTAACAATGAGCAGTTCTTC. Its protein product is CASSPREGNNEQFF.